The clone carrying this TCR beta chain was seen repeatedly, ten times or more. Its specificity is not known. These data belong to a study of human T cells and chemical hapten exposure. Overall study findings and caveats: While controls formed fewer of them, expanded TCRs formed significantly more large CDR3 similarity clusters.

This sample's time point: patch test 2, 6 weeks after DPC sensitization. Treatment defined: therapeutic diphenylcyclopropenone sensitization with weekly scalp DPC. Unique molecular identifiers were linked by the library to individual cDNA molecules. MiXCR, applied by TCRdb to the RACE reads, yields one record per CDR3 protein. This sample has approximately 80,000 distinct CDR3 sequences, with approximately 10% found just once. The V end was cut by 0 bases, the J end by 8 bases, with 16 bases between. The CDR3 totals 15 residues. In germline, CDR1 is LNHNV, CDR2 YYDKDF (reference sequence). The specimen was whole blood, collected in connection with sensitization to the hapten diphenylcyclopropenone (DPC). This sequence joins TRBV15 and TRBJ1-1, with D hard to call. The TCR was taken from a woman under 40 with alopecia areata. Some clones in this sample may be carry-over from other donors' samples. In DNA, the CDR3 is TGTGCCACCAGCAGAGATCGGACCGGGTCAGACGAAGCTTTCTTT. Its translation: CATSRDRTGSDEAFF. Using reference TRBV15 and TRBJ1-1 for the parts outside the CDR3, the full variable domain is DAMVIQNPRYQVTQFGKPVTLSCSQTLNHNVMYWYQQKSSQAPKLLFHYYDKDFNNEADTPDNFQSRRPNTSFCFLDIRSPGLGDTAMYLCATSRDRTGSDEAFFGQGTRLTVV.